These 24 T cell receptor beta chains were sequenced from one sample in a study of chemoradiotherapy in HPV16-positive cancers. Clones were sequenced by immunoSEQ multiplex PCR, and TCRdb holds only the in-frame ones, with some missing. The repertoire holds 45,000 to 60,000 clones, with roughly nine tenths as singletons. The sample in question was blood, obtained from a patient who underwent chemoradiotherapy. Source of these receptors: a human donor with HPV-associated anogenital cancer.

This clone was counted once. The chain recombines TRBV6-1 with TRBJ1-6, with 8 bases fitting TRBD1. J gave up 9 bases and V 8 bases, and 6 bases lay outside the gene matches. Germline CDR1 is MNHNS and CDR2 is SASEGT. This CDR3 has 13 amino acids. The CDR3 reads CASGTGGSSPLHF. The CDR3, as DNA: TGTGCCAGCGGGACAGGTGGGAGTTCACCCCTCCACTTT.

This clone showed up just once. The CDR3 DNA sequence: TGTGCCAGCAGCGACTCCCTTAGGGGTAGGGCCAAAAACATTCAGTACTTC. It translates to CASSDSLRGRAKNIQYF. The chain recombines TRBV7-8 with TRBJ2-4; a weak D match, TRBD1 (5 bases). The CDR3 length is 17 residues. Germline CDR1 reads SGHVS; CDR2 reads FQNEAQ. V was shortened by 5 bases and J by 1 base, with 18 bases between the two germline ends.

The chain combines TRBV18 with TRBJ1-2; tentatively, D is TRBD1 (5 bases). CDR3 size: 13 residues. Germline V CDR1 and CDR2: KGHSH, LQKENI. The germline V and J ends were trimmed by 6 bases and 1 base, with 9 bases remaining between them. CDR3 amino acids: CASSRDSNYGYTF. The CDR3 bases are TGTGCCAGCTCGCGAGACAGTAACTATGGCTACACCTTC. The variable domain in full, with the rest retrieved from reference TRBV18 and TRBJ1-2, is NAGVMQNPRHLVRRRGQEARLRCSPMKGHSHVYWYRQLPEEGLKFMVYLQKENIIDESGMPKERFSAEFPKEGPSILRIQQVVRGDSAAYFCASSRDSNYGYTFGSGTRLTVV.

The chain is built from TRBV7-3 and TRBJ2-3, with 14 bases that match TRBD2. The V segment lost 3 bases and the J segment 5 bases; nucleotides outside the gene matches: 10. CDR1 is SGHTA and CDR2 is FQGTGA in the germline V gene. This CDR3 region has 18 residues. CDR3 protein: CASSLTSGRVSEKDTQYF. The CDR3 bases are TGTGCCAGCAGCTTGACTAGCGGGAGGGTATCAGAGAAAGATACGCAGTATTTT.

The rearrangement uses TRBV19 and TRBJ2-4; 8 positions agree with TRBD1. Per the germline V gene, CDR1 is LNHDA and CDR2 is SQIVND (reference sequence). This CDR3 has 15 amino acids. The ends lost 1 base at V and 4 bases at J; junction bases unmatched: 3. In DNA, the CDR3 is TGTGCCAGTAGTATAGCCGGGACAGGAAAAAACATTCAGTACTTC. Translating gives CASSIAGTGKNIQYF.

V usage is TRBV27 and J usage is TRBJ2-7, with D uncertain. The CDR3 has 12 residues. Trimming removed 4 bases at V and 4 bases at J, with 8 bases between. Germline V gene data show CDR1 as MNHEY and CDR2 as SMNVEV (reference sequence). Here the CDR3 reads CASSSAKYEQYF. The CDR3, as DNA: TGTGCCAGCAGTTCTGCAAAATACGAGCAGTACTTC.

The gene calls are TRBV5-1 and TRBJ2-7, with TRBD2 matching over 9 bases. The V and J ends lost 2 bases and 2 bases, in that order; junction bases with no gene match: 5. Looked up from germline, CDR1 is SGHRS and CDR2 is YFSETQ. This CDR3 comprises 15 residues. CDR3 residues: CASSLQAGGAYEQYF. DNA of the CDR3: TGCGCCAGCAGCTTACAAGCGGGAGGCGCCTACGAGCAGTACTTC.

The chain is built from TRBV19 and TRBJ1-5, with unresolved D. Germline values: CDR1 LNHDA, CDR2 SQIVND (reference sequence). This CDR3 is 14 amino acids long. V dropped 7 bases and J dropped 7 bases, with 17 bases sitting between them. The CDR3 DNA reads TGTGCCAGTACATCCGACGGTAGGGAACAGCCCCAGCATTTT. This sequence encodes CASTSDGREQPQHF.

This chain connects TRBV5-8 to TRBJ2-1, with TRBD1 identical over 7 bases. The trim removed 4 bases at V and 0 bases at J, leaving 7 bases unmatched. The CDR3 has 16 amino acids. Germline CDR1 SGHTS, CDR2 YDEGEE. The CDR3 nucleotides read TGTGCCAGCAGCGGAAGGTGGACAGGCTCCTACAATGAGCAGTTCTTC. This codes for CASSGRWTGSYNEQFF. The variable domain in full, with the rest retrieved from reference TRBV5-8 and TRBJ2-1, is EAGVTQSPTHLIKTRGQQATLRCSPISGHTSVYWYQQALGLGLQFLLWYDEGEERNRGNFPPRFSGRQFPNYSSELNVNALELEDSALYLCASSGRWTGSYNEQFFGPGTRLTVL.

The chain uses TRBV10-2 and TRBJ2-3; possible D gene TRBD1, 6 bases. V was clipped by 0 bases and J by 4 bases, with 17 bases between them. CDR1 is WSHSY, CDR2 SAAADI, per germline. The CDR3 totals 17 residues. CDR3 region: CASSESSAGVSADTQYF. The CDR3 DNA is TGCGCCAGCAGTGAGTCGAGCGCAGGGGTCAGCGCAGATACGCAGTATTTT.

The CDR3 sequence: CASSLGTGGSNTGELFF. Written as DNA, the CDR3 is TGTGCCAGCAGCTTGGGGACAGGCGGCTCGAACACCGGGGAGCTGTTTTTT. The chain links TRBV5-8 to TRBJ2-2; 7 bases align to TRBD1. V was clipped by 0 bases and J by 0 bases; unmatched bases: 5. The CDR3 extends over 17 amino acids. The V gene's germline CDR1 is SGHTS and CDR2 YDEGEE.

This chain uses TRBV14 with TRBJ2-3; unclear D gene. Germline V CDR1 and CDR2: SGHDN, FVKESK. The germline V and J ends were trimmed by 1 base and 8 bases, with 7 bases remaining between them. The CDR3 sequence is 12 residues long. The CDR3 region has the DNA TGTGCCAGCAGCCAAGTAGGAGCTACGCAGTATTTT. Residues: CASSQVGATQYF.

The rearrangement uses TRBV4-3 and TRBJ1-3; the D gene is possibly TRBD1 (6 bases). CDR1 is LGHNA, CDR2 YSLEER, per germline. The V gene lost 0 bases and the J gene lost 3 bases, with 12 bases spanning the gap. The CDR3 spans 16 residues. The CDR3 region is CASSQDAGASGNTIYF. The CDR3, as DNA: TGCGCCAGCAGCCAAGATGCGGGGGCGAGTGGAAACACCATATATTTT.

The chain links TRBV5-1 to TRBJ1-5; 9 bases are a match to TRBD1. The junction had 8 bases not matched to a gene; V was cut back by 4 bases and J by 9 bases. Germline loops: CDR1 SGHRS, CDR2 YFSETQ. This CDR3 contains 14 residues. CDR3 in DNA: TGCGCCAGCAGCGAGGGACAGGGCGTAAGGCCCCAGCATTTT. Translation gives CASSEGQGVRPQHF.

The chain carries TRBV7-2 and TRBJ2-7, with TRBD2 matching over 9 bases. Germline-derived CDR1 and CDR2 are SGHTA and FQGNSA. The ends lost 2 bases at V and 0 bases at J; junction bases unmatched: 8. CDR3 size: 17 residues. The CDR3: CASSLQAGGGSSYEQYF. CDR3 coding DNA: TGTGCCAGCAGCTTACAAGCGGGAGGAGGGAGCTCCTACGAGCAGTACTTC.

This clone was observed a single time. The chain carries TRBV18 and TRBJ2-2, with TRBD1 identical over 10 bases. Trimming took 4 bases from V and 4 from J; bases not matched to a gene: 3. The germline V gene has CDR1 KGHSH and CDR2 LQKENI. The CDR3 spans 15 residues. The CDR3 protein is CASSQGQGTTGELFF. DNA of the CDR3: TGTGCCAGCTCACAGGGACAGGGGACCACCGGGGAGCTGTTTTTT.

The V gene is TRBV6-5, the J gene TRBJ1-6; weak D call: TRBD1 (5 bases). Trimming stripped 6 bases from V and 4 bases from J, with 13 bases between. Germline CDR1 MNHEY, CDR2 SVGAGI. This CDR3 is 15 amino acids long. CDR3 in amino acids: CASRRGLSYNSPLHF. In DNA form, the CDR3 reads TGTGCCAGCAGGAGGGGTTTGTCGTATAATTCACCCCTCCACTTT.

J is TRBJ1-6 and V is TRBV6-6, with a possible D match to TRBD1 (6 bases). The V and J ends lost 5 bases and 10 bases respectively, with 15 bases between them. Per germline, CDR1 MNHNY and CDR2 SVGAGI (reference sequence). This CDR3 comprises 14 residues. The CDR3, as DNA: TGTGCCAGCAGTCTCCGGGGGGCAAACTCACCCCTCCACTTT. Its protein product is CASSLRGANSPLHF.

The V and J genes are TRBV25-1 and TRBJ1-2, with D possibly being TRBD1 (6 bases). Trimming took off 4 bases at V and 8 bases at J, with 20 bases between the two ends. Germline V gene data show CDR1 as MGHDK and CDR2 as SYGVNS. The CDR3 length is 15 residues. The chain's CDR3 is CASSARDTTWGGYTF. CDR3 nucleotide sequence: TGTGCCAGCAGTGCCCGGGACACAACCTGGGGCGGCTACACCTTC.

The genes are TRBV6-1 and TRBJ1-2; D is undetermined. The CDR3 consists of 14 residues. Trimming took 1 base from V and 3 from J, leaving 9 bases between them. Germline V gene lookup returns CDR1 MNHNS and CDR2 SASEGT. CDR3 amino acids: CASSEGSGYYGYTF. DNA for the CDR3: TGTGCCAGCAGTGAAGGATCGGGGTACTATGGCTACACCTTC.

The V gene is TRBV7-6, the J gene TRBJ2-7, with TRBD1 matching 9 bases. The length of the CDR3 is 14 residues. Losses at the gene ends were 5 bases for V and 7 bases for J; bases not matched to a gene: 9. The germline V gene encodes CDR1 SGHVS and CDR2 FNYEAQ. The CDR3 nucleotides are TGTGCCAGCAGCACCACGGGACAGGGTTGGGAGCAGTACTTC. Residues: CASSTTGQGWEQYF.

V gene TRBV4-3 combines with J gene TRBJ2-1, with 10 bases fitting TRBD2. CDR1 and CDR2 from the germline V gene are LGHNA and YSLEER. The CDR3 is made up of 17 amino acids. Trimming at V came to 0 bases and at J to 6 bases, leaving 8 bases not matched to a gene. The CDR3 nucleotides are TGCGCCAGCAGCCAAGAGATGGCAGCGGGAGGGGTCAATGAGCAGTTCTTC. This codes for CASSQEMAAGGVNEQFF.

The chain carries TRBV6-5 and TRBJ2-7, with D tentatively TRBD1 (5 bases). The CDR3 spans 14 residues. Trimming pared 0 bases from V and 3 bases from J, leaving 9 bases between. CDR1 MNHEY and CDR2 SVGAGI come from the germline V gene. The CDR3 DNA follows: TGTGCCAGCAGTTACTCGAGAAGGGGCTACGAGCAGTACTTC. This sequence encodes CASSYSRRGYEQYF.

The chain is built from TRBV9 and TRBJ2-3, with D unresolved. V lost 0 bases, J lost 0 bases, and 5 bases lay in between. The length of the CDR3 is 14 residues. The germline CDR1 and CDR2 sequences are SGDLS and YYNGEE. The CDR3 here is CASSVGRSTDTQYF. As DNA, the CDR3 is TGTGCCAGCAGCGTAGGTCGTAGCACAGATACGCAGTATTTT.